This T cell receptor beta chain originates from a study of blood T cell repertoires in COVID-19 (dated by TCRdb to the early 2020s). Regarding the study in general: Collaborator samples came from the United States, Italy and Spain and covered acute and convalescent phases of COVID-19. The prospective study material was composed of cDNA or gDNA derived from T cells, B-cell-depleted T cells, or PBMCs. Subjects who had been exposed to COVID-19, were actively infected with it, or had recovered from it provided the deeply sampled blood TCRbeta repertoires that made up the dataset. The repertoires were released in a freely available public database intended as a resource for research on the immune response to SARS-CoV-2. The samples were drawn from the first 160 participants of the ongoing ImmuneRACE study and from more than 1,000 subjects provided by 6 global collaborators. Nearly every sample came with metadata listing a de-identified subject ID, COVID-19 status, age in years and sex. Where available, HLA class I and class II types were obtained from metadata supplied by the sample provider rather than from assay-based typing.

Spanning cysteine to phenylalanine, the CDR3 consists of 18 amino acids. CDR3 DNA only is kept here, 54 bases in frame from base 1. CDR1 is given as SGHVS and CDR2 as FQNEAQ, both from the germline V gene. V ends up 5 bases short and J 0 bases short, with an unmatched junction base count of 13. TCRbeta CDR3 regions were amplified from genomic DNA using the immunoSEQ Assay, a bias-controlled multiplex PCR. Processing in the source paper ran as follows. The number of nucleated cells in each sample was estimated from the amplification of reference gene primers within the assay. Sequence reads were collapsed and filtered to measure the absolute abundance of every unique TCRbeta CDR3 rearrangement. Productive Simpson clonality was computed per sample as the square root of Simpson's diversity index over productive rearrangements. TCRdb limited this immuneACCESS table to in-frame rearrangements with V and J called. A share of clones is missing; checked studies link under half to unresolved V genes, and the rest is unexplained. Clone size and V and J calls were adopted from that table, with D and trimming inferred from the DNA. This sample comprises approximately 240,000 clones, approximately 81% of them detected only once. Of the sample, over 2.5% is held by the ten largest clones.

Points the paper makes about the study in general: Clinical and demographic metadata were provided uncurated, with the amount varying by source and participant.

On this clone: The antigen this receptor binds is unknown. One base away there is no much larger clone; base qualities are not given.

Another Seattle source contributed samples from volunteer blood donors who had recovered from COVID-19. Whole blood was collected in K2EDTA tubes by collaborating institutions according to the institutions' own protocols. Collaborator samples were shipped for TCRbeta analysis as frozen whole blood, isolated PBMCs, or DNA extracted from either sample type. Input material: peripheral blood. Recombination connected TRBV7-8 to TRBJ2-7, and 10 junctional nucleotides match TRBD2. The sequence was obtained from a middle-aged man who had recovered from COVID-19. The sequenced DNA is TGTGCCAGCAGCCCCCAAGTCCCGGGACTAGCGAGCTCCTACGAGCAGTACTTC. Its product reads: CASSPQVPGLASSYEQYF. With the portions outside the CDR3 filled from the reference TRBV7-8 and TRBJ2-7 genes, the complete variable region becomes GAGVSQSPRYKVAKRGQDVALRCDPISGHVSLFWYQQALGQGPEFLTYFQNEAQLDKSGLPSDRFFAERPEGSVSTLKIQRTQQEDSAVYLCASSPQVPGLASSYEQYFGPGTRLTVT.